This record covers a single TCR beta chain. This entry is derived from a study of shared clonotypes between healthy human individuals. The CDR3 runs to 16 residues. V was clipped by 4 bases and J by 0 bases; unmatched bases: 6. CDR1 LNHNV and CDR2 YYDKDF come from the germline V gene (reference sequence). Terminally differentiated effector memory CD45RA+ cells were excluded from the naive CD8 cells, which were CD45RO-negative and positively selected for CCR7. The method was immunoSEQ multiplex PCR; TCRdb's version includes in-frame clones alone and lacks a portion of them. Of hundreds of thousands of clones detected, around 93% appear once; the ten largest clones hold approximately 25%.

The chain has TRBV15 and TRBJ1-1; 9 nucleotides line up with TRBD1. Input material: naive CD8+ T cells sorted from blood. The receptor comes from a man aged 25-45 years in good health. For the CDR3, the DNA is TGTGCCACCAGCACTACAGGGGGCGGGTTGAACACTGAAGCTTTCTTT. This translates into CATSTTGGGLNTEAFF.